The 25 T cell receptor beta chains in this list originate from one sample, sequenced in a study of T cell responses to AZD1222 COVID-19 vaccine. Repertoires were generated with immunoSEQ multiplex PCR, while TCRdb's copy carries only in-frame clones and drops some. The sample includes about 40,000 clones, roughly 83% seen only once; the top ten take approximately 20%. The sample was peripheral blood, taken 28 days after the second AZD1222 dose. Receptor source: an adult who received the AZD1222 COVID-19 vaccine.

The chain recombines TRBV9 with TRBJ1-1; TRBD1 aligns across 10 bases. The V gene's germline CDR1 is SGDLS and CDR2 YYNGEE. The junction had 6 bases not matched to a gene; V was cut back by 3 bases and J by 4 bases. The CDR3 covers 15 residues. CDR3 in amino acids: CASSASGQGGTEAFF. The DNA for the CDR3 is TGTGCCAGCAGCGCGTCAGGACAGGGGGGCACTGAAGCTTTCTTT.

V gene TRBV7-2 combines with J gene TRBJ2-2; D remains ambiguous. The CDR3 has 15 amino acids. Looked up from germline, CDR1 is SGHTA and CDR2 is FQGNSA. With 1 base removed from V and 1 base from J, the gap between germline ends came to 7 bases. Written as DNA, the CDR3 is TGTGCCAGCAGCTTAGTGGGCGGGAACACCGGGGAGCTGTTTTTT. This translates into CASSLVGGNTGELFF.

This clone was recorded only once. This chain links TRBV18 with TRBJ1-2; 11 bases fit TRBD1. There are 18 residues in the CDR3. Germline V lookup: CDR1 KGHSH, CDR2 LQKENI. V lost 6 bases to trimming and J lost 3 bases; unmatched junction nucleotides: 15. Here the CDR3 DNA reads TGTGCCAGCTCTCACGAAGCCCCCCGGACAGGGGGCTACTATGGCTACACCTTC. Its protein is CASSHEAPRTGGYYGYTF.

The genes are TRBV9 and TRBJ2-1; D perhaps matches TRBD2 (7 bases). The germline CDR1 and CDR2 sequences are SGDLS and YYNGEE. V lost 0 bases and J lost 7, with 17 bases in between. The CDR3 length is 16 residues. The CDR3, as DNA: TGTGCCAGCAGCGTAGAGGCGGGGGCCTACAGGAATGAGCAGTTCTTC. Its translation: CASSVEAGAYRNEQFF.

This clone was seen a single time. The rearrangement links TRBV5-8 to TRBJ1-4; TRBD1 is a possible D gene (5 bases). V was trimmed by 6 bases and J by 8 bases, leaving 14 bases between them. Germline V gene lookup returns CDR1 SGHTS and CDR2 YDEGEE. The CDR3 consists of 13 residues. In DNA, the CDR3 is TGTGCCAGCAATCAGGGAAGACGCGAAAAACTGTTTTTT. It specifies CASNQGRREKLFF. Full variable domain (outside the CDR3, taken from reference TRBV5-8 and TRBJ1-4): EAGVTQSPTHLIKTRGQQATLRCSPISGHTSVYWYQQALGLGLQFLLWYDEGEERNRGNFPPRFSGRQFPNYSSELNVNALELEDSALYLCASNQGRREKLFFGSGTQLSVL.

This clone was detected once. This chain joins TRBV11-2 and TRBJ2-1; D unresolved. Between the trimmed V and J ends, which lost 1 base and 6 bases, there was a span of 7 bases. Germline V gene sequence: CDR1 SGHAT, CDR2 FQNNGV. The CDR3 consists of 13 residues. The CDR3 nucleotides are TGTGCCAGCAGCTTAGCTAGACTCAATGAGCAGTTCTTC. Translating it yields CASSLARLNEQFF.

The V and J genes are TRBV19 and TRBJ2-5; 8 nucleotides match TRBD1. The trim removed 7 bases at V and 5 bases at J, leaving 6 bases unmatched. The germline V gene has CDR1 LNHDA and CDR2 SQIVND (reference sequence). The CDR3 extends over 13 amino acids. Written as DNA, the CDR3 is TGTGCCAGTACTCAGGGGGCATGGGAGACCCAGTACTTC. Translated, it gives CASTQGAWETQYF.

This clone was found once. This chain uses TRBV2 with TRBJ2-1; D unresolved. The V end was cut by 2 bases, the J end by 9 bases, with 8 bases between. The CDR3 runs 12 residues. Germline V gene data show CDR1 as SNHLY and CDR2 as FYNNEI. CDR3 DNA sequence: TGTGCCAGCAGTGAACGCCGGACTGAGCAGTTCTTC. Protein product: CASSERRTEQFF.

The rearrangement joins TRBV5-1 to TRBJ2-2, with D perhaps given as TRBD1 or TRBD2 (5 bases each). The germline V gene encodes CDR1 SGHRS and CDR2 YFSETQ. The CDR3 sequence is 16 residues long. V was clipped by 4 bases and J by 3 bases, with 16 bases between them. The CDR3 DNA sequence: TGCGCCAGCAGCCTTGGTGGGGGAATGGACACCGGGGAGCTGTTTTTT. Protein: CASSLGGGMDTGELFF. Full variable domain (outside the CDR3, taken from reference TRBV5-1 and TRBJ2-2): KAGVTQTPRYLIKTRGQQVTLSCSPISGHRSVSWYQQTPGQGLQFLFEYFSETQRNKGNFPGRFSGRQFSNSRSEMNVSTLELGDSALYLCASSLGGGMDTGELFFGEGSRLTVL.

This chain uses TRBV5-1 with TRBJ1-1; D gene uncertain. The CDR3 runs 15 residues. Germline V lookup: CDR1 SGHRS, CDR2 YFSETQ. V dropped 1 base and J dropped 1 base, with 11 bases sitting between them. CDR3 residues: CASSLSTKPNTEAFF. The CDR3 DNA follows: TGCGCCAGCAGCTTGAGTACAAAACCGAACACTGAAGCTTTCTTT.

The DNA of the CDR3 is TGTGCCACCAGTGTAGGAGGGACCTATGGCTACACCTTC. It encodes CATSVGGTYGYTF. V gene TRBV24-1 combines with J gene TRBJ1-2; tentative D call: TRBD1 (5 bases). V lost 5 bases and J lost 4, with 10 bases in between. The CDR3 length is 13 residues. Looked up from germline, CDR1 is KGHDR and CDR2 is SFDVKD.

The chain is built from TRBV28 and TRBJ1-2, with D maybe TRBD1 (5 bases). V was cut by 5 bases and J by 7 bases, with 17 bases left in between. CDR1 MDHEN and CDR2 SYDVKM come from the germline V gene. This CDR3 contains 14 residues. In nucleotides, the CDR3 is TGTGCCAGCAGTAAGGGGCCCCCTGTGGGTGGCTACACCTTC. It encodes CASSKGPPVGGYTF.

The rearrangement joins TRBV7-9 to TRBJ1-5, with D tentatively TRBD1 (5 bases). V was pared by 4 bases and J by 1 base, with 11 bases between. Germline loops: CDR1 SEHNR, CDR2 FQNEAQ (reference sequence). The CDR3 contains 15 residues. DNA of the CDR3: TGTGCCAGCAGCTCGGGGGGAGGGAGCAATCAGCCCCAGCATTTT. It yields the protein CASSSGGGSNQPQHF.

The J gene is TRBJ1-5, the V gene TRBV30; possibly TRBD1 for D (6 bases). This CDR3 is built from 15 residues. The germline gives CDR1 GTSNPN, CDR2 SVGIG (reference sequence). V was cut by 1 base and J by 4 bases, with 14 bases left in between. The CDR3 loop is CAWSEGVGLNQPQHF. DNA for the CDR3: TGTGCCTGGAGTGAGGGGGTCGGCTTGAATCAGCCCCAGCATTTT.

The rearrangement uses TRBV25-1 and TRBJ1-1; no firm D call. Germline V gene sequence: CDR1 MGHDK, CDR2 SYGVNS. Trimming stripped 1 base from V and 3 bases from J, with 15 bases between. The CDR3 is 16 amino acids. This CDR3 reads CASSESYGGRDTEAFF. CDR3 bases: TGTGCCAGCAGTGAATCATACGGAGGGAGGGACACTGAAGCTTTCTTT.

The chain couples TRBV4-1 to TRBJ2-7; D uncertain. The germline gives CDR1 MGHRA, CDR2 YSYEKL. The CDR3 totals 15 residues. V was cut by 0 bases and J by 6 bases, with 15 bases left in between. CDR3 coding DNA: TGCGCCAGCAGCCAAGAGCCGCTTACGACCTCCGAGCAGTACTTC. Translating it yields CASSQEPLTTSEQYF.

This rearrangement joins TRBV6-5 to TRBJ1-3; possibly TRBD1 for D (5 bases). The length of the CDR3 is 15 residues. Germline V gene data show CDR1 as MNHEY and CDR2 as SVGAGI. Trimming shortened V by 0 bases and J by 7 bases, and 13 bases separated the two germline ends. The CDR3 bases are TGTGCCAGCAGTTACTCCTGGGGCGACCTGAACACCATATATTTT. It is translated as CASSYSWGDLNTIYF.

V usage is TRBV5-3 and J usage is TRBJ2-5, with D unclear. TRBV5-3 is an ORF, with its function uncertain. The CDR3 length is 12 residues. Trimming left V 4 bases short and J 7 bases short, with 11 bases between. The CDR3 protein is CARSDPIVTQYF. For the CDR3, the DNA is TGTGCCAGAAGCGATCCCATCGTGACCCAGTACTTC.

The chain joins TRBV5-1 to TRBJ1-3; maybe TRBD1 (5 bases). The V gene's germline CDR1 is SGHRS and CDR2 YFSETQ. Trimming stripped 0 bases from V and 1 base from J, with 11 bases between. This CDR3 has 16 residues. CDR3 DNA sequence: TGCGCCAGCAGCTTGGATCGGGGCACTTCTGGAAACACCATATATTTT. Encoded protein: CASSLDRGTSGNTIYF.

The CDR3 DNA reads as TGTGCCAGCAGTGAGAATGGACTAGCGGGGTACGAGCAGTACTTC. Translating it yields CASSENGLAGYEQYF. The rearrangement links TRBV2 to TRBJ2-7; 12 nucleotides agree with TRBD2. Trimming took 3 bases from V and 4 from J; bases not matched to a gene: 4. The germline CDR1 and CDR2 sequences are SNHLY and FYNNEI. The CDR3 sequence is 15 residues long. The entire variable domain, with the rest obtained from reference TRBV2 and TRBJ2-7, is as follows: EPEVTQTPSHQVTQMGQEVILRCVPISNHLYFYWYRQILGQKVEFLVSFYNNEISEKSEIFDDQFSVERPDGSNFTLKIRSTKLEDSAMYFCASSENGLAGYEQYFGPGTRLTVT.

The chain is built from TRBV7-3 and TRBJ1-6; TRBD1 matches at 10 bases. The V and J ends lost 5 bases and 7 bases, in that order; junction bases with no gene match: 2. This CDR3 has 14 amino acids. Germline V gene lookup returns CDR1 SGHTA and CDR2 FQGTGA. The CDR3 DNA sequence: TGTGCCAGCAGCAGACAGGGGGCGAATTCACCCCTCCACTTT. Translating gives CASSRQGANSPLHF.

This chain connects TRBV5-1 to TRBJ1-6; 7 nucleotides line up with TRBD1. The CDR3 contains 15 residues. Germline CDR1 and CDR2: SGHRS and YFSETQ. With V trimmed by 4 bases and J by 8 bases, 9 bases remained unmatched. CDR3 residues: CASSTAGTEDSPLHF. CDR3 DNA: TGCGCCAGCAGCACCGCCGGGACAGAGGATTCACCCCTCCACTTT. The whole variable domain, remainder taken from reference TRBV5-1 and TRBJ1-6, is KAGVTQTPRYLIKTRGQQVTLSCSPISGHRSVSWYQQTPGQGLQFLFEYFSETQRNKGNFPGRFSGRQFSNSRSEMNVSTLELGDSALYLCASSTAGTEDSPLHFGNGTRLTVT.

The V and J genes are TRBV9 and TRBJ1-2, with D perhaps TRBD1 (5 bases). V was clipped by 3 bases and J by 5 bases, with 17 bases between them. The CDR3 has 15 residues. Germline V gene sequence: CDR1 SGDLS, CDR2 YYNGEE. The CDR3 bases are TGTGCCAGCAGCGAAATGATAGACAGCAAGTATGGCTACACCTTC. Amino acids: CASSEMIDSKYGYTF.

The V gene is TRBV12-3 or TRBV12-4, the J gene TRBJ2-2; D is unresolved. V gave up 6 bases and J gave up 9 bases, with 8 bases separating them. The CDR3 runs to 11 residues. CDR3 sequence reads: CASRTSRELFF. In nucleotides, the CDR3 is TGTGCCAGCAGGACCAGCCGGGAGCTGTTTTTT.

This clone has a single count. This chain uses TRBV5-1 with TRBJ2-7; no firm D call. CDR3 length equals 11 residues. The V gene lost 5 bases and the J gene lost 2 bases, with 5 bases spanning the gap. In germline, CDR1 is SGHRS, CDR2 YFSETQ. The CDR3 DNA reads as TGCGCCAGCAGGGGGACCTACGAGCAGTACTTC. This gives the protein CASRGTYEQYF.